The 30 T cell receptor beta chains listed next were all sequenced from one sample in a study of radiation and T cells in renal cell carcinoma. Time point in this sample: blood 2 weeks post-SBRT. Sample treatment: 15 Gy SBRT to primary tumor, nephrectomy 4 weeks later. TCRdb keeps only in-frame clones here, not all; method: immunoSEQ multiplex PCR. The repertoire includes 100,000 to 150,000 clones, about 81% of them detected once, and about 5.3% sits in the top ten. Sequencing used blood, obtained from a patient whose treatment included radiotherapy and nephrectomy. These receptors all stem from a man in his fifties or sixties with renal cell carcinoma.

This clone was seen only a few times. This chain links TRBV5-4 with TRBJ1-2; no reliable D call. The V gene lost 2 bases and the J gene lost 4 bases, with 9 bases spanning the gap. CDR3 length equals 13 residues. From germline, CDR1 is SGHNT and CDR2 YYREEE (reference sequence). CDR3 sequence (DNA): TGTGCCAGCAGCTTAGGCAGGACCTATGGCTACACCTTC. Amino acid sequence: CASSLGRTYGYTF.

V and J are TRBV5-6 and TRBJ1-1, with a weak D call TRBD1 (6 bases). The CDR3 has 15 residues. The germline gives CDR1 SGHDT, CDR2 YYEEEE. Between the trimmed V and J ends, which lost 3 bases and 1 base, there was a span of 13 bases. The CDR3 nucleotides read TGTGCCAGCAGCTCAAACAGGGCCGGGAACACTGAAGCTTTCTTT. Protein product: CASSSNRAGNTEAFF.

This clone occurred once. The sample holds other DNA sequences that translate to the same CDR3. CDR3 sequence (DNA): TGTGCCAGCAGCTTAGGTACGGCCCAAGAGACCCAGTACTTC. Its protein product is CASSLGTAQETQYF. J is TRBJ2-5 and V is TRBV7-2; D remains ambiguous. This CDR3 has 14 residues. Germline CDR1 and CDR2: SGHTA and FQGNSA. The V end was cut by 1 base, the J end by 1 base, with 7 bases between.

V and J are TRBV6-5 and TRBJ2-1; possible D gene TRBD2, 5 bases. V was shortened by 0 bases and J by 5 bases, with 11 bases between the two germline ends. From germline, CDR1 is MNHEY and CDR2 SVGAGI. This CDR3 spans 15 amino acids. CDR3 in DNA: TGTGCCAGCAGTTACTCGTTGCTAGCCGACAATGAGCAGTTCTTC. The encoded protein is CASSYSLLADNEQFF.

V gene TRBV6-5 combines with J gene TRBJ2-1; TRBD2 matches at 8 bases. Trimming removed 6 bases from V and 9 bases from J; junction bases left unmatched: 10. The CDR3 is 14 residues long. Germline assignment: CDR1 MNHEY and CDR2 SVGAGI. The CDR3 region is CASRSGTSFIEQFF. As DNA, the CDR3 is TGTGCCAGCAGATCCGGGACTAGTTTCATTGAGCAGTTCTTC.

The chain employs TRBV11-2 and TRBJ2-7, with D maybe TRBD1 (6 bases). V was pared by 3 bases and J by 6 bases, with 12 bases between. The CDR3 is made up of 13 amino acids. Germline V gene data show CDR1 as SGHAT and CDR2 as FQNNGV. The DNA of the CDR3 is TGTGCCAGCAGCTTTTCTTCCAGGGGCGAGCAGTACTTC. Protein product: CASSFSSRGEQYF.

V gene TRBV14 combines with J gene TRBJ1-6, with D maybe TRBD1 (6 bases). The CDR3 extends over 12 amino acids. V was trimmed by 5 bases and J by 14 bases, leaving 13 bases between them. Germline values: CDR1 SGHDN, CDR2 FVKESK. In nucleotides, the CDR3 is TGTGCCAGCAGCTGGGACACTCGGGCCCTCCACTTT. This translates into CASSWDTRALHF.

The CDR3, as DNA: TGTGCCAGTAGGACCGGGACAGGGTATGGCTACACCTTC. Protein: CASRTGTGYGYTF. The chain recombines TRBV19 with TRBJ1-2, with 9 bases aligning to TRBD1. CDR1 and CDR2 from the germline V gene are LNHDA and SQIVND (reference sequence). V lost 6 bases and J lost 5; bases outside the gene matches: 4. The CDR3 covers 13 residues.

This sequence joins TRBV7-3 and TRBJ1-2, with D tentatively TRBD1 (6 bases). V was shortened by 6 bases and J by 0 bases, with 8 bases between the two germline ends. Germline assignment: CDR1 SGHTA and CDR2 FQGTGA. This CDR3 is 13 amino acids long. CDR3 nucleotide sequence: TGTGCCAGCAGTGAGGGGGCTAACTATGGCTACACCTTC. Protein: CASSEGANYGYTF. The full variable domain, in which reference TRBV7-3 and TRBJ1-2 provide the parts outside the CDR3, is GAGVSQTPSNKVTEKGKYVELRCDPISGHTALYWYRQSLGQGPEFLIYFQGTGAADDSGLPNDRFFAVRPEGSVSTLKIQRTERGDSAVYLCASSEGANYGYTFGSGTRLTVV.

A remark on this clone: Distinct nucleotide sequences in the sample also encode this CDR3. The genes are TRBV18 and TRBJ2-5; the match to TRBD2 covers 9 bases. The CDR3 has 13 amino acids. The V and J ends lost 2 bases and 5 bases, in that order; junction bases with no gene match: 0. Looked up from germline, CDR1 is KGHSH and CDR2 is LQKENI. The CDR3 coding sequence is TGTGCCAGCTCACCAAGCGGGGGGGAGACCCAGTACTTC. Translating it yields CASSPSGGETQYF.

The chain uses TRBV4-1 and TRBJ2-3, with TRBD1 identical over 7 bases. In germline, CDR1 is MGHRA, CDR2 YSYEKL. The V gene end was trimmed by 1 base and the J gene end by 0 bases; junction bases not matched to a gene: 10. This CDR3 is built from 18 residues. The DNA for the CDR3 is TGCGCCAGCAGCCAAGTTCGCAGGGGGTCTGAGAGCACAGATACGCAGTATTTT. It codes for CASSQVRRGSESTDTQYF.

This clone was counted between two and nine times. This sequence joins TRBV28 and TRBJ1-2; the D is unclear. This CDR3 region has 14 residues. V lost 1 base and J lost 6, with 12 bases in between. Per germline, CDR1 MDHEN and CDR2 SYDVKM. CDR3 coding DNA: TGTGCCAGCAGTTTATCCTTTGGGATCAATGGCTACACCTTC. Translating it yields CASSLSFGINGYTF.

The CDR3 bases are TGCAGCGGGGGTCGTCACCTCCACTTT. This encodes CSGGRHLHF. This sequence joins TRBV29-1 and TRBJ1-6; D gene unclear. The CDR3 runs to 9 residues. V was shortened by 7 bases and J by 15 bases, with 10 bases between the two germline ends. The V gene's germline CDR1 is SQVTM and CDR2 ANQGSEA. The complete variable domain, with remaining parts taken from reference TRBV29-1 and TRBJ1-6, reads SAVISQKPSRDICQRGTSLTIQCQVDSQVTMMFWYRQQPGQSLTLIATANQGSEATYESGFVIDKFPISRPNLTFSTLTVSNMSPEDSSIYLCSGGRHLHFGNGTRLTVT.

V usage is TRBV27 and J usage is TRBJ2-7, with TRBD2 matching 7 bases. Germline values: CDR1 MNHEY, CDR2 SMNVEV (reference sequence). The CDR3 is 14 residues long. Losses at the gene ends were 5 bases for V and 3 bases for J; bases not matched to a gene: 7. The CDR3 DNA reads TGTGCCAGCAGTGACCTGACTAGCATCTACGAGCAGTACTTC. Protein sequence: CASSDLTSIYEQYF.

The chain uses TRBV6-5 and TRBJ2-7; D is unresolved. The CDR3 contains 13 residues. The germline CDR1 and CDR2 sequences are MNHEY and SVGAGI. Trimming stripped 5 bases from V and 1 base from J, with 9 bases between. This CDR3 is CASSPGPSYEQYF. The CDR3 bases are TGTGCCAGCAGTCCGGGCCCTTCCTACGAGCAGTACTTC.

This chain uses TRBV7-9 with TRBJ2-1, with D perhaps being TRBD1 or TRBD2 (7 bases each). The germline gives CDR1 SEHNR, CDR2 FQNEAQ (reference sequence). V dropped 4 bases and J dropped 8 bases, with 18 bases sitting between them. The CDR3 totals 15 residues. CDR3 region: CASSSREGALYEQFF. DNA for the CDR3: TGTGCCAGCAGCTCCAGGGAGGGGGCGTTGTATGAGCAGTTCTTC. The variable domain in full, with the rest retrieved from reference TRBV7-9 and TRBJ2-1, is DTGVSQNPRHKITKRGQNVTFRCDPISEHNRLYWYRQTLGQGPEFLTYFQNEAQLEKSRLLSDRFSAERPKGSFSTLEIQRTEQGDSAMYLCASSSREGALYEQFFGPGTRLTVL.

This clone was observed a handful of times. V gene TRBV28 combines with J gene TRBJ1-5, with a weak D call TRBD1 (5 bases). Germline V CDR1 and CDR2: MDHEN, SYDVKM. The CDR3 has 15 amino acids. V was clipped by 7 bases and J by 4 bases, with 17 bases between them. CDR3 nucleotides: TGTGCCAGCAATGTTTTGGGTGGGGGTAATCAGCCCCAGCATTTT. It yields the protein CASNVLGGGNQPQHF.

The chain joins TRBV27 to TRBJ1-5; 10 bases match TRBD1. CDR1 and CDR2 (germline): MNHEY, SMNVEV (reference sequence). The junction had 13 bases not matched to a gene; V was cut back by 6 bases and J by 2 bases. The CDR3 is 18 amino acids. The CDR3 bases are TGTGCCAGCAGGATAGCCGGGACAGGGGTAAGCGGCAATCAGCCCCAGCATTTT. Translated, it gives CASRIAGTGVSGNQPQHF.

The rearrangement joins TRBV27 to TRBJ1-2; D unresolved. The germline V gene encodes CDR1 MNHEY and CDR2 SMNVEV (reference sequence). V was shortened by 5 bases and J by 6 bases, with 13 bases between the two germline ends. CDR3 length equals 13 residues. CDR3 in amino acids: CASSPFYRHGYTF. CDR3 in DNA: TGTGCCAGCAGTCCGTTCTACCGGCATGGCTACACCTTC.

The CDR3: CASSEPRGPGNTIYF. The CDR3, as DNA: TGTGCCAGCAGTGAACCCAGGGGGCCTGGAAACACCATATATTTT. This chain connects TRBV6-4 to TRBJ1-3, with 8 bases lining up with TRBD1. The CDR3 length is 15 residues. From germline, CDR1 is MRHNA and CDR2 SNTAGT. Trimming cost V 3 bases and J 2 bases; bases outside gene matches: 3.

J is TRBJ1-2 and V is TRBV9, with D perhaps matching TRBD1 (5 bases). CDR1 is SGDLS and CDR2 is YYNGEE in the germline V gene. V dropped 2 bases and J dropped 13 bases, with 15 bases sitting between them. The CDR3 is made up of 12 amino acids. The CDR3 DNA reads as TGTGCCAGCAGCGTTGGGGCAGGGCTCATCACCTTC. Amino acid sequence: CASSVGAGLITF.

This rearrangement joins TRBV11-2 to TRBJ2-1; 13 nucleotides match TRBD2. V was pared by 1 base and J by 7 bases, with 7 bases of the junction left unmatched. This CDR3 is built from 17 residues. Per germline, CDR1 SGHAT and CDR2 FQNNGV. The CDR3 DNA follows: TGTGCCAGCAGCTTAGTTTCCGGACTAGCGGGAGTTAATGAGCAGTTCTTC. Residues: CASSLVSGLAGVNEQFF.

This rearrangement joins TRBV2 to TRBJ1-1, with D maybe TRBD1 (5 bases). The CDR3 is made up of 15 amino acids. Germline CDR1 is SNHLY and CDR2 is FYNNEI. The V end lost 7 bases, the J end lost 0 bases, and 15 bases lay between the germline ends. CDR3 nucleotide sequence: TGTGCCAGCACCGAAACCCTGACAGTGAACACTGAAGCTTTCTTT. It yields the protein CASTETLTVNTEAFF.

The gene calls are TRBV30 and TRBJ2-3; D is unresolved. The CDR3 has 14 residues. CDR1 GTSNPN and CDR2 SVGIG come from the germline V gene (reference sequence). V was pared by 4 bases and J by 5 bases, with 16 bases between. CDR3 protein: CAWNRAGNLDTQYF. The CDR3 DNA reads as TGTGCCTGGAACCGGGCCGGCAACCTAGATACGCAGTATTTT.

The J gene is TRBJ1-2, the V gene TRBV12-1. TRBV12-1 is annotated as a pseudogene. This CDR3 is built from 12 residues. The CDR3 DNA reads as TGTGCCCCCAAGGCAGTTTTCTGCGGCTACACCTTC. Encoded protein: CAPKAVFCGYTF.

This sequence joins TRBV30 and TRBJ2-7; D is unresolved. With 2 bases removed from V and 2 bases from J, the gap between germline ends came to 10 bases. CDR3 length equals 13 residues. The germline V gene has CDR1 GTSNPN and CDR2 SVGIG (reference sequence). This CDR3 is CAWSLQTAYEQYF. CDR3 in DNA: TGTGCCTGGAGTCTACAGACCGCCTACGAGCAGTACTTC.

V usage is TRBV11-1 and J usage is TRBJ1-6; TRBD1 matches at 9 bases. Losses at the gene ends were 5 bases for V and 9 bases for J; bases not matched to a gene: 5. CDR3 size: 14 residues. CDR1 is SGHAT, CDR2 FQDESV, per germline (reference sequence). The CDR3 loop is CASSPRDRVSPLHF. The CDR3 DNA follows: TGTGCCAGCAGCCCCCGGGACAGGGTTTCACCCCTCCACTTT.

The V gene is TRBV27, the J gene TRBJ2-7; 7 bases agree with TRBD2. This CDR3 spans 12 amino acids. With V trimmed by 6 bases and J by 2 bases, 1 base remained unmatched. Germline assignment: CDR1 MNHEY and CDR2 SMNVEV (reference sequence). CDR3 coding DNA: TGTGCCAGCAGGGGGGGGGCCTACGAGCAGTACTTC. The encoded protein is CASRGGAYEQYF.

The chain joins TRBV5-1 to TRBJ1-1, with no clear D. CDR3 size: 13 residues. Looked up from germline, CDR1 is SGHRS and CDR2 is YFSETQ. V was pared by 4 bases and J by 11 bases, with 18 bases between. Here the CDR3 DNA reads TGCGCCAGCAGCCCAGCGGGCCCCATTGGGGCTTTCTTT. This sequence encodes CASSPAGPIGAFF.

The chain joins TRBV29-1 to TRBJ2-5; D ambiguous. V was cut by 8 bases and J by 5 bases, with 12 bases left in between. The length of the CDR3 is 11 residues. Germline CDR1 SQVTM, CDR2 ANQGSEA. The CDR3 loop is CSTMLMETQYF. CDR3 coding DNA: TGCAGCACAATGCTCATGGAGACCCAGTACTTC.